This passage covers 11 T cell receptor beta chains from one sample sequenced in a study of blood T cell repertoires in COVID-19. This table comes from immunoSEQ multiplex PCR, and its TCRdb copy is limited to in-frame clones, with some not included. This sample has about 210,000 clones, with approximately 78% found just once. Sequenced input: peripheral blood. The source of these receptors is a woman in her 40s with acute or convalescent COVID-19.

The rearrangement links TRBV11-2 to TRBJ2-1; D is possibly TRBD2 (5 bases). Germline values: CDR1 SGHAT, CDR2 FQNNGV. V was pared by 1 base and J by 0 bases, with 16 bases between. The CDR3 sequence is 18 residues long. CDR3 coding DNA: TGTGCCAGCAGCTTAGTCCAATCTAGCTTCAGCTCCTACAATGAGCAGTTCTTC. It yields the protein CASSLVQSSFSSYNEQFF.

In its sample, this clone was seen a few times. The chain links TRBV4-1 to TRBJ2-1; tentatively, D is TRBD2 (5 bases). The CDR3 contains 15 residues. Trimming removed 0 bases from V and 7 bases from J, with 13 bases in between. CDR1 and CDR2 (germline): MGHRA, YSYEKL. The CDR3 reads CASSQDPGLLNEQFF. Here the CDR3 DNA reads TGCGCCAGCAGCCAAGATCCCGGACTTCTAAATGAGCAGTTCTTC.

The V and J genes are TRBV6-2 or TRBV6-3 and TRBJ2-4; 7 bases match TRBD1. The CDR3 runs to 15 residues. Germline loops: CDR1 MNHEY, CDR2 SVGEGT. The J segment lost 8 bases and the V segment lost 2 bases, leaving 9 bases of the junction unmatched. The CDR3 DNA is TGTGCCAGCAGTTACCTTGGGACAGCGTGGGACATTCAGTACTTC. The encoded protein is CASSYLGTAWDIQYF.

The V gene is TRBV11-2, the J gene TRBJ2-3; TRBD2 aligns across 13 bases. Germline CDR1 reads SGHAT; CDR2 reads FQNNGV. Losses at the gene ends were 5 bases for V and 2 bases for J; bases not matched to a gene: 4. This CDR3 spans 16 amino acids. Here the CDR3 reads CASSDTSGRATDTQYF. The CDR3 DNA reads TGTGCCAGCAGCGATACTAGCGGGAGGGCCACAGATACGCAGTATTTT.

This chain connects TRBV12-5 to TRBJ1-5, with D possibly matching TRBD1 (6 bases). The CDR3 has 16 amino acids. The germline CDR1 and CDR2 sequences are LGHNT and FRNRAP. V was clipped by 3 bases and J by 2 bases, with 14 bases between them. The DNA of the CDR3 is TGTGCTAGTGGTTTCGGGGGGCGGCCAGGCAATCAGCCCCAGCATTTT. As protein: CASGFGGRPGNQPQHF.

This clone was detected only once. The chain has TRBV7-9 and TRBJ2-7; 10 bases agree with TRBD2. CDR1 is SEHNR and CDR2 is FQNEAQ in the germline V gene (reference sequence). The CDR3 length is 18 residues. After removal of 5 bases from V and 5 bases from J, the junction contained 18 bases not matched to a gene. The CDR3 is CASSPAGLAGEKIHEQYF. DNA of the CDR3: TGTGCCAGCAGCCCCGCCGGGCTAGCGGGAGAAAAAATCCACGAGCAGTACTTC.

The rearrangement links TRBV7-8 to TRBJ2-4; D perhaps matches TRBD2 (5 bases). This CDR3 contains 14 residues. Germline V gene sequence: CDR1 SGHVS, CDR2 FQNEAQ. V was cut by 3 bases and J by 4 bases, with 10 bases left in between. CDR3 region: CASSLGASKNIQYF. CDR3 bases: TGTGCCAGCAGCTTGGGAGCGTCAAAAAACATTCAGTACTTC.

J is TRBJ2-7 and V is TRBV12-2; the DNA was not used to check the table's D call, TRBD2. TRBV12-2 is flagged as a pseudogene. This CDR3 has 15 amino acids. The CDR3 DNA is TGTGCAAGTCGCCTGAGGGACTTCCCCTCCTACGAGCAGTACTTC. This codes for CASRLRDFPSYEQYF.

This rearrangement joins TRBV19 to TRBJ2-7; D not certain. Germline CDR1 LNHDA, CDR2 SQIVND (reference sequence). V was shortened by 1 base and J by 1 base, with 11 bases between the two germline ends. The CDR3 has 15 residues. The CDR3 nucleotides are TGTGCCAGTAGTATAGGCCCAGAGGTGTCCTACGAGCAGTACTTC. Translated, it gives CASSIGPEVSYEQYF. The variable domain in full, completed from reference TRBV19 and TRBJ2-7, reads DGGITQSPKYLFRKEGQNVTLSCEQNLNHDAMYWYRQDPGQGLRLIYYSQIVNDFQKGDIAEGYSVSREKKESFPLTVTSAQKNPTAFYLCASSIGPEVSYEQYFGPGTRLTVT.

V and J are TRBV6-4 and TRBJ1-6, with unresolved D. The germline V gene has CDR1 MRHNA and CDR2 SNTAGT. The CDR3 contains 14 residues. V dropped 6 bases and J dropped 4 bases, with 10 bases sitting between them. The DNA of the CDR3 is TGTGCCAGCAGGGACGTTTCGTATAATTCACCCCTCCACTTT. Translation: CASRDVSYNSPLHF.

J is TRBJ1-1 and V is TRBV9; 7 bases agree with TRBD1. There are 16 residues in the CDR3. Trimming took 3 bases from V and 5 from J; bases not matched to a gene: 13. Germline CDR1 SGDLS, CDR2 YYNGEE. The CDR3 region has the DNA TGTGCCAGCAGCGGAATGAAACGAGGGGGCCGAACTGAAGCTTTCTTT. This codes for CASSGMKRGGRTEAFF.